This TCR beta chain is drawn from a study of blood T cell repertoires in COVID-19. At the level of the study: Collection of acute and convalescent COVID-19 samples took place in the United States, Italy and Spain.

Using immunoSEQ multiplex PCR, the repertoire was profiled, and TCRdb retains in-frame clones only, with some absent. The profile shows around 71,000 clones, about 85% of them singletons. V lost 3 bases, J lost 9 bases, and 13 bases stayed unmatched. The CDR3 covers 16 residues. Germline CDR1 is SGHKS and CDR2 is YYEKEE (reference sequence). Sequenced input: peripheral blood. This chain joins TRBV5-5 and TRBJ2-1; 9 nucleotides agree with TRBD2. The sequence derives from a man older than 75 with acute or convalescent COVID-19. CDR3 loop: CASSSNLAGSIREQFF. The CDR3 DNA is TGTGCCAGCAGCTCAAACCTAGCGGGATCGATACGTGAGCAGTTCTTC.